These T cell receptor beta chains were read from a single sample in a study of a mutant IDH1 vaccine in newly diagnosed glioma. Clones were sequenced by immunoSEQ multiplex PCR, and TCRdb holds only the in-frame ones, with some missing. This sample has tens of thousands of clones; 75% to 85% occur once, and the top ten carry approximately 5.7%. These receptors lack a known antigen. The sample here was PBMCs, taken from a glioma patient whose treatment included an IDH1 peptide vaccine. The receptor source for this set is a man aged 35 to 55 with glioma. Both conserved end residues are part of each CDR3. A D gene is named only where the DNA matches it firmly. Expanded clones get a size class; other rows say once, few or many, or leave the size out.

clone size	D gene	J gene	V gene	CDR3 length	CDR3 DNA	CDR3 protein
few	NA	TRBJ2-1	TRBV19	11	TGTGCCAGTAGTATTCACGGGGGGCAGTTCTTC	CASSIHGGQFF
few	NA	TRBJ2-3	TRBV11-3	12	TGTGCCAGCAGCTTCGGCACAGATACGCAGTATTTT	CASSFGTDTQYF
NA	NA	TRBJ1-2	TRBV2	14	TGTGCCAGCAGTTCGGACAGCTTTAACTATGGCTACACCTTC	CASSSDSFNYGYTF
NA	TRBD1	TRBJ2-5	TRBV6-1	20	TGTGCCAGCAGTGAGAGACTGTGGGGGGGGCCGGGACAGGGCCAAGAGACCCAGTACTTC	CASSERLWGGPGQGQETQYF
NA	NA	TRBJ1-4	TRBV30	17	TGTGCCTGGAGTGTGGGGATGGTGGAGGGGATCAATGAAAAACTGTTTTTT	CAWSVGMVEGINEKLFF
NA	NA	TRBJ1-1	TRBV7-2	14	TGTGCCAGCAGCTGGAACTTCGCGAACACTGAAGCTTTCTTT	CASSWNFANTEAFF
NA	NA	TRBJ1-5	TRBV10-3	13	TGTGCCATCTCGGAGGATGACAATCAGCCCCAGCATTTT	CAISEDDNQPQHF
NA	NA	TRBJ1-1	TRBV19	13	TGTGCCAGTAGTATATACGCAGGGGAAGAAGCTTTCTTT	CASSIYAGEEAFF
NA	TRBD1	TRBJ1-2	TRBV7-9	16	TGTGCCAGCAGCTTTCCGAGGACAGGGGCCGACTATGGCTACACCTTC	CASSFPRTGADYGYTF
NA	TRBD2	TRBJ2-1	TRBV7-9	19	TGTGCCAGCAGCCAACCCGAGCTGTGGACTAGCGGGGGATACAATGAGCAGTTCTTC	CASSQPELWTSGGYNEQFF
NA	NA	TRBJ1-1	TRBV19	13	TGTGCCAGTAGTATTGCCCCAAACACTGAAGCTTTCTTT	CASSIAPNTEAFF
NA	TRBD1	TRBJ1-2	TRBV29-1	13	TGCAGCGCTGGACAGGCCCTTCAGGATGGCTACACCTTC	CSAGQALQDGYTF
once	TRBD1	TRBJ1-4	TRBV10-3	14	TGTGCCACGTGGGGGGGACAGGGGGATGAAAAACTGTTTTTT	CATWGGQGDEKLFF
NA	TRBD2	TRBJ2-4	TRBV30	15	TGTGCCTGGAGTTTGGCGGGGGGAGGCAGGGACATTCAGTACTTC	CAWSLAGGGRDIQYF
NA	NA	TRBJ2-5	TRBV6-5	12	TGTGCCAGCAGCACAGACCAAGAGACCCAGTACTTC	CASSTDQETQYF
NA	NA	TRBJ1-2	TRBV7-9	13	TGTGCCAGCAGCCTTCTCACAGGGAATGGCTACACCTTC	CASSLLTGNGYTF
NA	NA	TRBJ2-5	TRBV10-3	13	TGTGCCATCAGCACAACGGGCCCCCCGGCCCAGTACTTC	CAISTTGPPAQYF
NA	TRBD1	TRBJ2-7	TRBV2	14	TGTGCCAGTCAGGCCCCAGGGGGCGAGTACGAGCAGTACTTC	CASQAPGGEYEQYF
once	NA	TRBJ2-7	TRBV28	17	TGTGCCAGCCGCGTCGGCGGTGCGGCTAAATTAACCTACGAGCAGTACTTC	CASRVGGAAKLTYEQYF
NA	NA	TRBJ1-5	TRBV7-2	13	TGTGCCAGCAGCGGACAGCGCAATGGGCCCCAGCATTTT	CASSGQRNGPQHF
NA	NA	TRBJ2-7	TRBV4-2	13	TGTGCCAGCAGCCAACCTATTAGCGACGAGCAGTACTTC	CASSQPISDEQYF
NA	NA	TRBJ1-2	TRBV5-1	15	TGCGCCAGCAGCTTGAATTGGGGTTCCGACTATGGCTACACCTTC	CASSLNWGSDYGYTF
NA	NA	TRBJ1-1	TRBV11-2	14	TGTGCCAGCAGCCGCGACTCCTTAAGCCCTGAAGCTTTCTTT	CASSRDSLSPEAFF
NA	NA	TRBJ1-3	TRBV5-1	14	TGCGCCAGCAGCAGAGCACCACCCGGAAACACCATATATTTT	CASSRAPPGNTIYF
NA	NA	TRBJ2-3	TRBV7-3	13	TGTGCCAGCAGCTTAGGGAGCACAGATACGCAGTATTTT	CASSLGSTDTQYF
NA	TRBD2	TRBJ2-7	TRBV2	14	TGTGCCAGCACGGAGGGGGTTAGCGGGGGGGCTTTGAACTTC	CASTEGVSGGALNF
NA	NA	TRBJ2-7	TRBV27	14	TGTGCCAGCAGTTTATCTCACAGACTGGACGAGCAGTACTTC	CASSLSHRLDEQYF
once	TRBD2	TRBJ2-1	TRBV6-5	16	TGTGCCAGCAGTTACACGACTAGCCGGGGCACGGGTGAGCAGTTCTTC	CASSYTTSRGTGEQFF
NA	NA	TRBJ2-2	TRBV4-1	13	TGCGCCAGCAGCCAAGGGGGGCGCGGGGAGCTGTTTTTT	CASSQGGRGELFF
once	TRBD1	TRBJ1-2	TRBV18	14	TGTGCCAGCTCAGCCGGACAGGGGGCTGAAGGCTACACCTTC	CASSAGQGAEGYTF
NA	NA	TRBJ2-6	TRBV7-6	16	TGTGCCAGCAGCCCCCGGGGGAGCTCTGGGGCCAACGTCCTGACTTTC	CASSPRGSSGANVLTF
few	NA	TRBJ1-1	TRBV2	13	TGTGCCAGCAGTGAATTTGGAGATGCTGAAGCTTTCTTT	CASSEFGDAEAFF
NA	NA	TRBJ2-7	TRBV4-1	15	TGCGCCAGCAGCCTAGGTGGGGGCGGGAACGGCGAGCAGTACTTC	CASSLGGGGNGEQYF
NA	NA	TRBJ1-2	TRBV5-1	15	TGCGCCAGCAGCTTGGCTACACGAGCTATCTATGGCTACACCTTC	CASSLATRAIYGYTF
NA	NA	TRBJ2-7	TRBV2	16	TGTGCCAGCAGTGCCTCTCGGGCCTACGCCGCCTACGAGCAGTACTTC	CASSASRAYAAYEQYF
NA	TRBD1	TRBJ1-4	TRBV5-1	15	TGCGCCAGCAGGGACTTAGGACAGGGGAATGAAAAACTGTTTTTT	CASRDLGQGNEKLFF
NA	NA	TRBJ1-3	TRBV7-9	12	TGTGCCAGCAGCCCTACTGGAAACACCATATATTTT	CASSPTGNTIYF
NA	NA	TRBJ1-1	TRBV2	15	TGTGCCAGCAGTGAACGGCCGAGGCTGAACACTGAAGCTTTCTTT	CASSERPRLNTEAFF
NA	NA	TRBJ1-6	TRBV4-1	15	TGCGCCAGCAGCCTGCGGGCAGGGGATAATTCACCCCTCCACTTT	CASSLRAGDNSPLHF
NA	NA	TRBJ2-5	TRBV6-6	14	TGTGCCAGCAGCCAAGCTCACCTTCAAGAGACCCAGTACTTC	CASSQAHLQETQYF
NA	NA	TRBJ2-5	TRBV7-6	16	TGTGCCAGCAGCTTTAGGGACAAGACGAACCAAGAGACCCAGTACTTC	CASSFRDKTNQETQYF
NA	NA	TRBJ2-3	TRBV13	14	TGTGCCAGCAGCCCGCCGGGGTGGGGGAATACGCAGTATTTT	CASSPPGWGNTQYF
few	TRBD2	TRBJ2-7	TRBV5-7	15	TGTGCCAGCAGCCCTAGGGAGGGGCAACACCACGAGCAGTACTTC	CASSPREGQHHEQYF
once	NA	TRBJ1-1	TRBV7-9	15	TGTGCCAGCAGCTTATACTCAGGGAGGGACACTGAAGCTTTCTTT	CASSLYSGRDTEAFF
NA	TRBD1	TRBJ2-2	TRBV6-6	16	TGTGCCAGCAGCACCTTGACAGGGGCGAACACCGGGGAGCTGTTTTTT	CASSTLTGANTGELFF
NA	NA	TRBJ2-3	TRBV19	15	TGTGCCAGTAGTATAACCGGGGTCTACACAGATACGCAGTATTTT	CASSITGVYTDTQYF
few	NA	TRBJ1-1	TRBV5-1	13	TGCGCCAGCAGCTTTCAAGCCGGCACTGAAGCTTTCTTT	CASSFQAGTEAFF
NA	TRBD1	TRBJ1-2	TRBV6-5	15	TGTGCCAGCAGGTCATTCAGGGGGCTCGACTATGGCTACACCTTC	CASRSFRGLDYGYTF
NA	NA	TRBJ1-6	TRBV5-6	14	TGTGCCAGCAGCCCGACGGGTCTCGGTGCGCCCCTCCACTTT	CASSPTGLGAPLHF
NA	NA	TRBJ1-6	TRBV7-7	13	TGTGCCAGCAGTCGGGACGGTAATTCACCCCTCCACTTT	CASSRDGNSPLHF
NA	NA	TRBJ1-5	TRBV7-8	15	TGTGCCAGCAGCTTTAGGGGGAGGAGCAATCAGCCCCAGCATTTT	CASSFRGRSNQPQHF
NA	NA	TRBJ2-3	TRBV7-8	17	TGTGCCAGCAGCTCCGAGGTGTCTAGTACGTTCCCAGATACGCAGTATTTT	CASSSEVSSTFPDTQYF
once	NA	TRBJ1-5	TRBV19	15	TGTGCCAGTAGGAGAATAGCGGGGAGCAATCAGCCCCAGCATTTT	CASRRIAGSNQPQHF
NA	NA	TRBJ2-7	TRBV6-8	14	TGTGCCAGCTTGGGGACCCCCAGGGACTACGAGCAGTACTTC	CASLGTPRDYEQYF
NA	TRBD1	TRBJ1-1	TRBV7-9	15	TGTGCCAGCAGCCCCCCGACAGGGATGAACACTGAAGCTTTCTTT	CASSPPTGMNTEAFF
NA	NA	TRBJ1-5	TRBV6-1	15	TGTGCCAGTGCGTTGATCGGACAGAGCAATCAGCCCCAGCATTTT	CASALIGQSNQPQHF
NA	TRBD1	TRBJ1-2	TRBV27	18	TGTGCCAGCAGTTTATCGTACCTCCGGGACAGGGGAGACTATGGCTACACCTTC	CASSLSYLRDRGDYGYTF
NA	NA	TRBJ1-2	TRBV7-2	15	TGTGCCAGCAGCTTAGATAACTCCCAGAGGTGGGGCTACACCTTC	CASSLDNSQRWGYTF
few	NA	TRBJ2-6	TRBV7-8	13	TGTGCCAGCAGCCGGTCTGGGGCCAACGTCCTGACTTTC	CASSRSGANVLTF
few	TRBD1	TRBJ2-2	TRBV18	15	TGTGCCAGCTCACGCCGGGACAGGTCCGCCGGGGAGCTGTTTTTT	CASSRRDRSAGELFF